The T cell receptor (beta chain) under discussion was sequenced for a study of cytomegalovirus exposure and HLA in healthy donors. On the study more broadly: Earlier results showed roughly 110 million unique TCR beta sequences derived from approximately 180 million T cells. Study-wide findings and caveats: Researchers reported from a later analysis that most CMV-associated TCR beta chains appeared HLA-restricted. HLA alleles showed associations with around 15,000 TCR beta sequences in a later analysis, at a 0.05 false discovery rate. In an earlier analysis, productive rearrangement rates for most beta V segments clustered near 87% or 30%.

As regards this clone: Its antigen remains unidentified. Relative to the germline gene, one junction end is altered; a read error may explain this.

PCR primers comprised 60 Vbeta and 13 Jbeta primers. TCRdb's copy holds only in-frame clones and misses some; the assay was immunoSEQ multiplex PCR. The sample includes about 140,000 clones, about three quarters seen only once; the top ten take 8.5% to 12%. The clonotype originates from a man aged 25 to 45 in good health and CMV-seropositive. What was sequenced was PBMCs.

The CDR3 spells CASSYSTSGSSVF. The CDR3 DNA follows: TGTGCCAGCAGTTACTCCACTAGCGGGAGTTCGGTCTTC. The chain joins TRBV6-5 to TRBJ2-1, with TRBD2 matching 11 bases. Germline V CDR1 and CDR2: MNHEY, SVGAGI. The CDR3 runs to 13 residues.